These 21 T cell receptor beta chains share one sample of origin, sequenced in a study of blood T cell dynamics during melanoma immunotherapy (dated by TCRdb to 2019 to 2021). The time point label for this specimen denotes: pre-treatment baseline. Library preparation employed the immunoSEQ multiplex PCR assay. The source is immuneACCESS, and TCRdb retained only in-frame sequences with V and J called. Part of the clones is not carried over; for the studies checked, unresolved V genes explain less than half of this, and the remainder is unexplained. The sample includes around 6,300 clones, with around 90% observed a single time. The ten largest clones add up to more than 10% of the sample. The sample was cell-free DNA from blood, taken from a patient treated with checkpoint blockade. Interpreted using the paper, the cell subset or site label stands for: plasma cell-free DNA. The receptors originated from a human donor with melanoma.

This chain links TRBV6-5 with TRBJ2-2; tentatively, D is TRBD2 (6 bases). Trimming cost V 6 bases and J 8 bases, with 10 bases left between them. Per the germline V gene, CDR1 is MNHEY and CDR2 is SVGAGI. The CDR3 consists of 12 residues. The CDR3 DNA reads TGTGCCAGCAGCCTCGGGGGAGGGGAGCTGTTTTTT. Protein product: CASSLGGGELFF.

The chain is built from TRBV4-3 and TRBJ1-6; D uncertain. CDR3 length equals 14 residues. The germline gives CDR1 LGHNA, CDR2 YSLEER. The germline V and J ends were trimmed by 1 base and 8 bases, with 9 bases remaining between them. The CDR3 region is CASSQAPADSPLHF. The CDR3 bases are TGCGCCAGCAGCCAAGCCCCGGCCGATTCACCCCTCCACTTT.

V and J are TRBV28 and TRBJ2-4; TRBD2 agrees at 8 bases. Germline trimming cut 7 bases from V and 5 bases from J; bases unmatched to any gene: 10. Germline V gene sequence: CDR1 MDHEN, CDR2 SYDVKM. The CDR3 runs 15 residues. The CDR3 DNA reads as TGTGCCAGCACCTCAGCAGGGACTAGACAAAACATTCAGTACTTC. Encoded protein: CASTSAGTRQNIQYF.

Regarding this clone: This same CDR3 is encoded by further DNA sequences in the sample. The chain carries TRBV27 and TRBJ1-2; 7 bases are a match to TRBD1. The ends lost 4 bases at V and 3 bases at J; junction bases unmatched: 11. Germline loops: CDR1 MNHEY, CDR2 SMNVEV (reference sequence). The CDR3 runs to 16 residues. The CDR3 bases are TGTGCCAGCAGTTCCCCTAGGGGGCAGGGTGACTATGGCTACACCTTC. Its protein is CASSSPRGQGDYGYTF.

The genes are TRBV20-1 and TRBJ1-1; D is uncertain. The CDR3 contains 11 residues. V lost 3 bases, J lost 4 bases, and 6 bases lay in between. Germline lookup yields CDR1 DFQATT and CDR2 SNEGSKA (reference sequence). DNA of the CDR3: TGCAGTGCTAGGATGGTCACTGAAGCTTTCTTT. This gives the protein CSARMVTEAFF.

The chain is built from TRBV9 and TRBJ1-4; maybe TRBD1 (6 bases). CDR1 is SGDLS and CDR2 is YYNGEE in the germline V gene. V was trimmed by 4 bases and J by 3 bases, leaving 13 bases between them. This CDR3 is 15 amino acids long. CDR3 nucleotides: TGTGCCAGCAGCTTAGGGGGTCAATCTAATGAAAAACTGTTTTTT. Its translation: CASSLGGQSNEKLFF.

The chain links TRBV15 to TRBJ2-1; weak D call: TRBD2 (6 bases). This CDR3 region has 15 residues. Germline V CDR1 and CDR2: LNHNV, YYDKDF (reference sequence). Trimming cost V 3 bases and J 2 bases, with 11 bases left between them. CDR3 loop: CATSRRGGPYNEQFF. The CDR3 DNA is TGTGCCACCAGCAGGCGGGGCGGCCCCTACAATGAGCAGTTCTTC.

The chain couples TRBV4-1 to TRBJ1-1; no clear D. V lost 0 bases and J lost 0, with 11 bases in between. The CDR3 is 16 amino acids. Germline V CDR1 and CDR2: MGHRA, YSYEKL. Here the CDR3 DNA reads TGCGCCAGCAGCCAAGATGCTTTCAGGCTGAACACTGAAGCTTTCTTT. Its protein product is CASSQDAFRLNTEAFF.

The rearrangement joins TRBV6-6 to TRBJ2-2; 10 bases are a match to TRBD1. Germline CDR1 and CDR2: MNHNY and SVGAGI (reference sequence). The CDR3 extends over 15 amino acids. V was clipped by 0 bases and J by 6 bases; unmatched bases: 1. The CDR3 DNA reads TGTGCCAGCAGTTACTCTGGGACAGGGGCCGGGGAGCTGTTTTTT. Translating it yields CASSYSGTGAGELFF.

The chain joins TRBV7-3 to TRBJ1-2, with 8 bases aligning to TRBD1. CDR1 is SGHTA and CDR2 is FQGTGA in the germline V gene. The CDR3 is made up of 15 amino acids. The V gene end was trimmed by 3 bases and the J gene end by 0 bases; junction bases not matched to a gene: 3. The CDR3 spells CASSLDRVTNYGYTF. CDR3 in DNA: TGTGCCAGCAGCTTGGACAGGGTGACTAACTATGGCTACACCTTC.

The genes are TRBV6-5 and TRBJ1-2, with D uncertain. Trimming pared 2 bases from V and 6 bases from J, leaving 10 bases between. The V gene's germline CDR1 is MNHEY and CDR2 SVGAGI. The CDR3 is 13 amino acids. The CDR3 here is CASSYMGGDGYTF. Written as DNA, the CDR3 is TGTGCCAGCAGTTACATGGGCGGAGATGGCTACACCTTC.

This clone was counted a single time. The chain recombines TRBV30 with TRBJ2-3; D gene ambiguous. The CDR3 extends over 17 amino acids. V was clipped by 3 bases and J by 1 base, with 20 bases between them. Germline V lookup: CDR1 GTSNPN, CDR2 SVGIG (reference sequence). In DNA form, the CDR3 reads TGTGCCTGGAGAAAAACGGGCTCCTCGGTGGGCACAGATACGCAGTATTTT. Its translation: CAWRKTGSSVGTDTQYF.

The rearrangement joins TRBV13 to TRBJ1-5; 7 bases map to TRBD1. The trim removed 7 bases at V and 0 bases at J, leaving 6 bases unmatched. CDR1 is PRHDT, CDR2 FYEKMQ, per germline (reference sequence). The CDR3 is made up of 15 amino acids. The CDR3 bases are TGTGCCAGCAAAAAACAGGGGATTAGCAATCAGCCCCAGCATTTT. It yields the protein CASKKQGISNQPQHF.

The chain has TRBV2 and TRBJ2-7; D is undetermined. CDR1 SNHLY and CDR2 FYNNEI come from the germline V gene. The CDR3 extends over 14 amino acids. Trimming left V 1 base short and J 5 bases short, with 12 bases between. The CDR3 DNA reads as TGTGCCAGCAGTGAAGGAGTAGGGATCCACGAGCAGTACTTC. Protein: CASSEGVGIHEQYF.

The chain carries TRBV27 and TRBJ2-2; possible D gene TRBD1, 6 bases. The CDR3 sequence is 14 residues long. V was shortened by 7 bases and J by 2 bases, with 11 bases between the two germline ends. The V gene's germline CDR1 is MNHEY and CDR2 SMNVEV (reference sequence). This chain's CDR3 is CASTQGQNTGELFF. Written as DNA, the CDR3 is TGTGCCAGCACCCAGGGACAAAACACCGGGGAGCTGTTTTTT.

The chain joins TRBV9 to TRBJ1-1; D is possibly TRBD1 (6 bases). V gave up 3 bases and J gave up 1 base, with 13 bases separating them. CDR3 length equals 15 residues. Germline values: CDR1 SGDLS, CDR2 YYNGEE. The CDR3 loop is CASSATRGQNTEAFF. CDR3 bases: TGTGCCAGCAGCGCGACCAGGGGCCAGAACACTGAAGCTTTCTTT.

The chain has TRBV28 and TRBJ1-3; perhaps TRBD1 as D (5 bases). The CDR3 runs to 15 residues. V was trimmed by 3 bases and J by 5 bases, leaving 14 bases between them. Per the germline V gene, CDR1 is MDHEN and CDR2 is SYDVKM. DNA for the CDR3: TGTGCCAGCAGTTTCTCTGGGGGGAGGAGAAACACCATATATTTT. It is translated as CASSFSGGRRNTIYF.

Comments on this clone: Its ends do not fully match the called genes, so a read error is possible. The CDR3 here is CASTEPGGISGGTEAFF. DNA for the CDR3: TGTGCCAGCACTGAACCAGGGGGCATTTCCGGCGGGACTGAAGCTTTCTTT. The chain uses TRBV2 and TRBJ1-1, with TRBD1 matching 8 bases. Germline V gives CDR1 SNHLY, CDR2 FYNNEI. The CDR3 consists of 17 residues.

The chain joins TRBV18 to TRBJ1-6; D remains ambiguous. The CDR3 consists of 20 residues. CDR1 is KGHSH, CDR2 LQKENI, per germline. V lost 3 bases and J 0 bases, leaving 21 bases between the germline ends. In nucleotides, the CDR3 is TGTGCCAGCTCACCGTTAAGTACTCAACTGGCGTTCTCCTATAATTCACCCCTCCACTTT. Encoded protein: CASSPLSTQLAFSYNSPLHF.

The chain employs TRBV10-2 and TRBJ1-1; a possible D gene is TRBD1 (5 bases). The V end lost 0 bases, the J end lost 6 bases, and 14 bases lay between the germline ends. Germline V gene data show CDR1 as WSHSY and CDR2 as SAAADI. This CDR3 contains 15 residues. The DNA for the CDR3 is TGCGCCAGCAGTGAGTCGACTCGGGGGGGAGCTGAAGCTTTCTTT. Its protein product is CASSESTRGGAEAFF.

This rearrangement joins TRBV19 to TRBJ2-2; maybe TRBD2 (6 bases). Trimming removed 0 bases from V and 0 bases from J, with 8 bases in between. CDR1 and CDR2 (germline): LNHDA, SQIVND (reference sequence). The CDR3 spans 16 residues. The CDR3 DNA reads TGTGCCAGTAGTATAGAGGGGGGATCGAACACCGGGGAGCTGTTTTTT. Protein: CASSIEGGSNTGELFF.